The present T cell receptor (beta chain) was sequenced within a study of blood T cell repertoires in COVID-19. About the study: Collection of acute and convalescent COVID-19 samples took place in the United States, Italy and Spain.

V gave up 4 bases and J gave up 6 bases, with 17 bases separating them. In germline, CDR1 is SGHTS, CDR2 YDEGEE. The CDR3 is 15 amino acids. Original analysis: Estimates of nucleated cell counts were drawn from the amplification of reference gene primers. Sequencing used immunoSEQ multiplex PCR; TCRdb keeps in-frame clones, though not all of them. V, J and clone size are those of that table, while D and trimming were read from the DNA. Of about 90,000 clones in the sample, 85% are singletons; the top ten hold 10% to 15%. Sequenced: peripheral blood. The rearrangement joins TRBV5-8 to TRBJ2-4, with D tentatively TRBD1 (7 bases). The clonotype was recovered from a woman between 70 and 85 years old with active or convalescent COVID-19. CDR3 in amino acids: CASSQLRQGGNIQYF. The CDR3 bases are TGTGCCAGCAGCCAACTACGACAGGGAGGAAACATTCAGTACTTC.